The 15 T cell receptor beta chains below were found in one sample sequenced in a study of blood T cell repertoires in COVID-19. TCRdb keeps only in-frame clones here, not all; method: immunoSEQ multiplex PCR. The repertoire holds approximately 210,000 clones, with roughly 81% as singletons. What was sequenced was peripheral blood. Every receptor here comes from a woman between 50 and 59 years old with active or convalescent COVID-19.

This sequence joins TRBV19 and TRBJ2-1; 13 positions agree with TRBD2. Unmatched junction bases numbered 7, after V lost 5 bases and J lost 3 bases. This CDR3 comprises 17 residues. CDR1 and CDR2 from the germline V gene are LNHDA and SQIVND (reference sequence). The DNA for the CDR3 is TGTGCCAGTAGTGGGGGACTAGCGGGAAGTTACTACAATGAGCAGTTCTTC. This sequence encodes CASSGGLAGSYYNEQFF.

The chain recombines TRBV19 with TRBJ1-1; D is possibly TRBD1 (6 bases). Per germline, CDR1 LNHDA and CDR2 SQIVND (reference sequence). The length of the CDR3 is 15 residues. V gave up 5 bases and J gave up 4 bases, with 17 bases separating them. CDR3 sequence: CASSPTTGSATEAFF. The CDR3 coding sequence is TGTGCCAGTAGTCCCACGACAGGATCCGCCACTGAAGCTTTCTTT.

The chain employs TRBV7-3 and TRBJ2-1; 8 bases line up with TRBD2. Trimming removed 4 bases from V and 3 bases from J; junction bases left unmatched: 2. CDR3 length: 14 amino acids. Germline CDR1 reads SGHTA; CDR2 reads FQGTGA. As DNA, the CDR3 is TGTGCCAGCAGCTCTCGGGGGGGCTACAATGAGCAGTTCTTC. Its protein product is CASSSRGGYNEQFF.

J is TRBJ2-5 and V is TRBV5-8; perhaps TRBD2 as D (5 bases). The CDR3 covers 15 residues. Germline V gives CDR1 SGHTS, CDR2 YDEGEE. Deletions cut 4 bases from V and 1 base from J, with 14 bases between. The CDR3 coding sequence is TGTGCCAGCAGCCACAATCGGGGTAGCCAAGAGACCCAGTACTTC. Its protein product is CASSHNRGSQETQYF. Full variable domain (rest looked up from reference TRBV5-8 and TRBJ2-5): EAGVTQSPTHLIKTRGQQATLRCSPISGHTSVYWYQQALGLGLQFLLWYDEGEERNRGNFPPRFSGRQFPNYSSELNVNALELEDSALYLCASSHNRGSQETQYFGPGTRLLVL.

The chain employs TRBV25-1 and TRBJ2-7; the match to TRBD2 covers 7 bases. The length of the CDR3 is 13 residues. From germline, CDR1 is MGHDK and CDR2 SYGVNS. Trimming cost V 10 bases and J 0 bases; bases outside gene matches: 6. The CDR3 sequence is CATRREGSYEQYF. The DNA of the CDR3 is TGTGCCACCCGGAGGGAGGGCTCCTACGAGCAGTACTTC.

J is TRBJ2-7 and V is TRBV5-1, with 7 bases fitting TRBD1. The CDR3 is made up of 14 amino acids. The V and J ends lost 4 bases and 4 bases, in that order; junction bases with no gene match: 8. Germline values: CDR1 SGHRS, CDR2 YFSETQ. The CDR3 spells CASSVGDSRYEQYV. For the CDR3, the DNA is TGCGCCAGCAGCGTAGGGGACAGCCGATACGAGCAGTACGTC.

The chain combines TRBV5-1 with TRBJ1-5, with 7 bases matching TRBD1. Germline CDR1 reads SGHRS; CDR2 reads YFSETQ. Trimming at V came to 4 bases and at J to 3 bases, leaving 7 bases not matched to a gene. The CDR3 is 15 amino acids. The CDR3 loop is CASSQTGLNNQPQHF. As DNA, the CDR3 is TGCGCCAGCAGCCAGACAGGGTTGAACAATCAGCCCCAGCATTTT.

The CDR3 DNA follows: TGTGCCACCAATGTACAGGGGGTGAACACTGAAGCTTTCTTT. This sequence encodes CATNVQGVNTEAFF. The chain joins TRBV2 to TRBJ1-1, with TRBD1 matching 8 bases. Germline CDR1 is SNHLY and CDR2 is FYNNEI. Trimming at V came to 10 bases and at J to 0 bases, leaving 7 bases not matched to a gene. This CDR3 spans 14 amino acids.

About this clone: One junction end does not reproduce the germline sequence, and a read error may be involved. J is TRBJ1-1 and V is TRBV4-1, with D unclear. CDR3 length equals 13 residues. Per the germline V gene, CDR1 is MGHRA and CDR2 is YSYEKL. Here the CDR3 reads CASSQLPLGGRGW. The CDR3 nucleotides read TGCGCCAGCAGCCAACTCCCCCTGGGCGGCCGGGGTTGG.

The chain joins TRBV6-6 to TRBJ2-3; D ambiguous. Trimming pared 6 bases from V and 1 base from J, leaving 11 bases between. This CDR3 region has 14 residues. CDR1 MNHNY and CDR2 SVGAGI come from the germline V gene (reference sequence). CDR3 sequence (DNA): TGTGCCAGCAGCCGCCGCCCGGGCACAGATACGCAGTATTTT. Protein product: CASSRRPGTDTQYF.

J is TRBJ1-6 and V is TRBV7-6; D perhaps matches TRBD1 (6 bases). Germline CDR1 SGHVS, CDR2 FNYEAQ. The CDR3 extends over 16 amino acids. With 5 bases removed from V and 7 bases from J, the gap between germline ends came to 18 bases. CDR3 region: CASSDTTGLPNSPLHF. The CDR3 DNA is TGTGCCAGCAGCGATACCACAGGGCTACCGAATTCACCCCTCCACTTT.

The gene calls are TRBV5-4 and TRBJ1-5, with D unclear. V was shortened by 1 base and J by 7 bases, with 12 bases between the two germline ends. Per germline, CDR1 SGHNT and CDR2 YYREEE (reference sequence). The CDR3 length is 14 residues. CDR3 DNA sequence: TGTGCCAGCAGCTTGAGTCCGGAGGGACAGCCCCAGCATTTT. Translation: CASSLSPEGQPQHF. Full variable domain (remainder filled in from reference TRBV5-4 and TRBJ1-5): ETGVTQSPTHLIKTRGQQVTLRCSSQSGHNTVSWYQQALGQGPQFIFQYYREEENGRGNFPPRFSGLQFPNYSSELNVNALELDDSALYLCASSLSPEGQPQHFGDGTRLSIL.

The V gene is TRBV30, the J gene TRBJ1-3; no clear D gene. This CDR3 contains 14 residues. Per the germline V gene, CDR1 is GTSNPN and CDR2 is SVGIG (reference sequence). The ends were cut back, 5 bases at V and 3 bases at J, with 14 bases in the middle. For the CDR3, the DNA is TGTGCCTGGGCCCCCGGAGCGCGTGGAAACACCATATATTTT. It yields the protein CAWAPGARGNTIYF.

This chain uses TRBV24-1 with TRBJ1-1; no clear D gene. Germline CDR1 reads KGHDR; CDR2 reads SFDVKD. V lost 4 bases, J lost 6 bases, and 11 bases lay in between. The CDR3 has 13 amino acids. CDR3: CATSDPYKPEAFF. CDR3 sequence (DNA): TGTGCCACCAGTGACCCTTACAAACCTGAAGCTTTCTTT.

The chain employs TRBV10-3 and TRBJ1-2; D is perhaps TRBD1 (6 bases). The CDR3 runs 16 residues. Trimming shortened V by 4 bases and J by 3 bases, and 18 bases separated the two germline ends. Germline V gene data show CDR1 as ENHRY and CDR2 as SYGVKD. CDR3 protein: CAISGGGPPQDYGYTF. Written as DNA, the CDR3 is TGTGCCATCAGTGGCGGGGGCCCTCCCCAAGACTATGGCTACACCTTC.